These T cell receptor beta chains were read from a single sample in a study of technical replicates of blood from a handful of donors. Sequenced by immunoSEQ multiplex PCR; TCRdb stores in-frame clones only, minus some. The data contain about 80,000 clones, 96% of them singletons. The sample consisted of T cells isolated from PBMCs. The receptors were gathered from a human donor in good health. The CDR3 runs from the conserved cysteine through the conserved F or W. The order of the fields is V gene, CDR3 length, J gene, D gene, clone size, CDR3 DNA, CDR3 protein. The D gene is left open where the match is weak. Clone size is not always given. Where it is, it says once, few, many or a class for expanded clones.

V: TRBV9; length: 15; J: TRBJ1-5; D: TRBD1; size: NA; DNA: TGTGCCAGCAGCGTAGGGGACAGGGATAATCAGCCCCAGCATTTT; CDR3: CASSVGDRDNQPQHF
V: TRBV6-6; length: 13; J: TRBJ1-1; D: TRBD1; size: once; DNA: TGTGCCAGCAGTATCCGGGACAGCCATGAAGCTTTCTTT; CDR3: CASSIRDSHEAFF
V: TRBV29-1; length: 14; J: TRBJ1-4; D: NA; size: once; DNA: TGCAGCGCCCGCCAACAGGGATCAGATGAAAAACTGTTTTTT; CDR3: CSARQQGSDEKLFF
V: TRBV10-3; length: 18; J: TRBJ2-7; D: TRBD2; size: NA; DNA: TGTGCCATCAGTGAGTCAATGATCATCGGAGCGGGAGGTTACGAGCAGTACTTC; CDR3: CAISESMIIGAGGYEQYF
V: TRBV5-1; length: 14; J: TRBJ2-7; D: NA; size: NA; DNA: TGCGCCAGCAGCTTCGACGGAGGTGCCTACGAGCAGTACTTC; CDR3: CASSFDGGAYEQYF
V: TRBV6-5; length: 15; J: TRBJ2-1; D: NA; size: NA; DNA: TGTGCCAGCAGTTACCTAGAAACCAGAACAAATGAGCAGTTCTTC; CDR3: CASSYLETRTNEQFF
V: TRBV5-1; length: 16; J: TRBJ2-5; D: TRBD1; size: NA; DNA: TGCGCCAGCAGTATTAGTTGGACAGGGGCCCAAGAGACCCAGTACTTC; CDR3: CASSISWTGAQETQYF
V: TRBV9; length: 15; J: TRBJ2-1; D: NA; size: NA; DNA: TGTGCCAGCAGCGTTTCCGGGATCTCCTACAATGAGCAGTTCTTC; CDR3: CASSVSGISYNEQFF
V: TRBV9; length: 17; J: TRBJ1-1; D: TRBD1; size: NA; DNA: TGTGCCAGCAGCGTAGAGGGGGGACAGGGTTGGGGCACTGAAGCTTTCTTT; CDR3: CASSVEGGQGWGTEAFF
V: TRBV28; length: 15; J: TRBJ2-3; D: NA; size: once; DNA: TGTGCCAGCGGGACTTGGACACCTTCCACAGATACGCAGTATTTT; CDR3: CASGTWTPSTDTQYF
V: TRBV9; length: 15; J: TRBJ2-3; D: TRBD2; size: NA; DNA: TGTGCCAGCACCATTAGCGGGAGAGTCTCAGATACGCAGTATTTT; CDR3: CASTISGRVSDTQYF